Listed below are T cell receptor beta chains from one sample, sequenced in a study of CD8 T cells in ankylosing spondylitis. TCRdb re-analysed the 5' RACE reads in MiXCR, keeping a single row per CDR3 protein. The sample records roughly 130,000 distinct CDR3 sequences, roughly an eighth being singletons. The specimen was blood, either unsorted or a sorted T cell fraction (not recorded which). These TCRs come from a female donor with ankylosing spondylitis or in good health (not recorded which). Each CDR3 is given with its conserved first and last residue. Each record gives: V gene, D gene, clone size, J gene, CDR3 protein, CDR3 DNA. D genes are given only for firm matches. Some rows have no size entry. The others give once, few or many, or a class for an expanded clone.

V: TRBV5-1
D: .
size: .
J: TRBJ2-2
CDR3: CATRTANTGELFF
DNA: TGCGCCACCCGGACGGCGAACACCGGGGAGCTGTTTTTT

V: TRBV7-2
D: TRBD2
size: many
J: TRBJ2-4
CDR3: CASSLAAGLGAKNIQYF
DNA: TGTGCCAGCAGCTTAGCAGCGGGGTTGGGAGCCAAAAACATTCAGTACTTC

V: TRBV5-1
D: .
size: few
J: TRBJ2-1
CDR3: CASSAQRNEQFF
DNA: TGCGCCAGCAGCGCCCAGCGGAATGAGCAGTTCTTC

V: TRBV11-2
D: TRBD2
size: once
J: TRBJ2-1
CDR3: CASSQIAGLEGEQFF
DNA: TGTGCCAGCAGCCAAATAGCGGGACTTGAAGGGGAGCAGTTCTTC

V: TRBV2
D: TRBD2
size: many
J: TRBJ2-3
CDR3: CASSESGGGNTDTQYF
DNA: TGTGCCAGCAGTGAATCCGGGGGGGGAAACACAGATACGCAGTATTTT

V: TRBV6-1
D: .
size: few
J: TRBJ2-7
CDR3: CASSEEPRSYEQYF
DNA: TGTGCCAGCAGTGAAGAACCGCGATCCTACGAGCAGTACTTC

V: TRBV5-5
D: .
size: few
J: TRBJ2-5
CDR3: CASSVIAAGTSQETQYF
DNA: TGTGCCAGCAGCGTGATAGCCGCCGGGACATCTCAAGAGACCCAGTACTTC

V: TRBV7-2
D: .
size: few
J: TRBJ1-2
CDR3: CASSSQVLDGYTF
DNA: TGTGCCAGCAGCTCGCAGGTCTTGGATGGCTACACCTTC

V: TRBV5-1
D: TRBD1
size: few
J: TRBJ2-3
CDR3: CASSSSGTGGQNTQYF
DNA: TGCGCCAGCAGCTCCTCCGGGACAGGAGGCCAAAATACGCAGTATTTT

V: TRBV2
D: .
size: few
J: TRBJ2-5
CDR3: CASSVDFQETQYF
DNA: TGTGCCAGCAGTGTAGACTTCCAAGAGACCCAGTACTTC

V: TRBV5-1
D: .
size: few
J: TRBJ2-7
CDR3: CASSARTSYEQYF
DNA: TGCGCCAGCAGCGCCCGAACCTCCTACGAGCAGTACTTC

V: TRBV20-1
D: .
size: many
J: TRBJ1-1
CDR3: CSARVIRAPNTEAFF
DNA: TGCAGTGCTAGAGTAATCAGGGCGCCGAACACTGAAGCTTTCTTT

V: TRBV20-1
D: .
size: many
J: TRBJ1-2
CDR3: CSARVPKGGYTF
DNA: TGCAGTGCTAGAGTACCTAAGGGGGGCTACACCTTC

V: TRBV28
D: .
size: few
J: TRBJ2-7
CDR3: CASRPSKPYEQYF
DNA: TGTGCCAGCAGACCCTCAAAACCCTACGAGCAGTACTTC

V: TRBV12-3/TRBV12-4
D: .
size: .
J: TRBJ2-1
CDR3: CASRLAPNEQFF
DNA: TGTGCCAGCAGACTAGCTCCCAATGAGCAGTTCTTC

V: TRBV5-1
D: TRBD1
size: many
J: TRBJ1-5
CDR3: CASSLEGQGNQPQHF
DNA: TGCGCCAGCAGCTTGGAGGGACAGGGGAATCAGCCCCAGCATTTT

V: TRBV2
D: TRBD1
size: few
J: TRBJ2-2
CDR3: CASRRGQGIGELFF
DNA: TGTGCCAGCAGGAGGGGACAGGGGATCGGGGAGCTGTTTTTT

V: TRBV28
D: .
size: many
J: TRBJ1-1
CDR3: CASRGGTDMNTEAFF
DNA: TGTGCCAGCAGGGGGGGCACAGACATGAACACTGAAGCTTTCTTT

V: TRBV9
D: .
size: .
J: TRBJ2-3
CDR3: CASSVATSWADTQYF
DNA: TGTGCCAGCAGCGTAGCTACTAGTTGGGCAGATACGCAGTATTTT

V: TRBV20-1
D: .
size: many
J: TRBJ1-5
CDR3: CSASRTNQPQHF
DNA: TGCAGTGCCTCCCGTACAAATCAGCCCCAGCATTTT

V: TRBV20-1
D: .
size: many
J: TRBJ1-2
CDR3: CSAREGDGYTF
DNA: TGCAGTGCTAGAGAAGGGGACGGCTACACCTTC

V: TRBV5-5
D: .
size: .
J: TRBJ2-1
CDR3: CASSLASRGDEQFF
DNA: TGTGCCAGCAGCTTGGCGTCGAGGGGGGATGAGCAGTTCTTC

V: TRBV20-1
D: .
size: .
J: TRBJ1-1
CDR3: CSARGHTNTETFF
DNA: TGCAGTGCTAGAGGACATACGAACACTGAAACTTTCTTT

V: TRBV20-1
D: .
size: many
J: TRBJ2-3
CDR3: CSANQQGRVTDTQYF
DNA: TGCAGTGCAAATCAACAGGGGAGGGTGACAGATACGCAGTATTTT

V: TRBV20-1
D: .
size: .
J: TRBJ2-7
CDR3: CSTRKMGDSSYEQYF
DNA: TGCAGTACTAGGAAAATGGGGGATTCCTCCTACGAGCAGTACTTC

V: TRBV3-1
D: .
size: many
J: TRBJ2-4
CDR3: CASSQPLDSKNIQYF
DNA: TGTGCCAGCAGCCAACCGCTGGACAGTAAAAACATTCAGTACTTC

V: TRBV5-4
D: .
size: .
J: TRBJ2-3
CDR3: CASSLPGATDTQYF
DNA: TGTGCCAGCAGCTTGCCGGGGGCCACAGATACGCAGTATTTT

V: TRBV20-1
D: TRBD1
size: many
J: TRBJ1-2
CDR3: CSAKPGQGYGYTF
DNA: TGCAGTGCTAAACCGGGACAGGGTTACGGCTACACCTTC

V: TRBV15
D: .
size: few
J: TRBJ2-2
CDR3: CATSRAGDAGELFF
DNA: TGTGCCACCAGCAGAGCCGGGGACGCCGGGGAGCTGTTTTTT

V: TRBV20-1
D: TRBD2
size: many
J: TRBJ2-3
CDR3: CSANSGSGDTQYF
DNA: TGCAGTGCAAATAGCGGGAGCGGAGATACGCAGTATTTT

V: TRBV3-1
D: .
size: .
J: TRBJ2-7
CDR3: CASSPLGREQYF
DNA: TGTGCCAGCAGCCCTCTGGGACGCGAGCAGTACTTC

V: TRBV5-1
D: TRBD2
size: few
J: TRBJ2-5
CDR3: CASSPAGGSGDRETQYF
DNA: TGCGCCAGCAGCCCTGCGGGGGGCAGCGGGGATCGTGAGACCCAGTACTTC

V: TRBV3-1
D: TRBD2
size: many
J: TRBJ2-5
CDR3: CASSPTSGQETQYF
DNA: TGTGCCAGCAGCCCAACTAGCGGACAAGAGACCCAGTACTTC

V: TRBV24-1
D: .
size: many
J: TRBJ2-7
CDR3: CATSDLTRRVALYEQYF
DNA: TGTGCCACCAGTGATTTAACTCGCAGGGTGGCATTATACGAGCAGTACTTC

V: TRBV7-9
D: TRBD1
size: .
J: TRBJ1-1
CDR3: CASSQGDRGPPEAFF
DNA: TGTGCCAGCAGTCAAGGGGACAGGGGGCCCCCTGAAGCTTTCTTT